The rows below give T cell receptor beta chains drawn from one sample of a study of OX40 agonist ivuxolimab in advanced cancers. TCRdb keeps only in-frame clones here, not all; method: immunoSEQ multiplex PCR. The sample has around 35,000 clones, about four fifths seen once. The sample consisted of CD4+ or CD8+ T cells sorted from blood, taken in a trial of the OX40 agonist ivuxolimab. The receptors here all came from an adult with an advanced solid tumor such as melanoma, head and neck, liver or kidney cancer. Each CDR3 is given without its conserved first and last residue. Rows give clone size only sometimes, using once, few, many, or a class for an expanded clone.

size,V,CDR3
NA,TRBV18,ASSPATGEETQY
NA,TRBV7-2,ASSLRDSPRPPYNEQF
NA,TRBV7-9,ASSLGKGNTEAF
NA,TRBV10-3,AISVGGGETQY
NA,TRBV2,ASSVAGATAAGTGELF
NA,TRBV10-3,AISPGAGETQY
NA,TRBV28,ASSRATLYGYT
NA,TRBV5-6,ASSLDGELGAF
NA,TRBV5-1,ASSGLGQLNTGELF
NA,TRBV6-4,ASSRSHIDSPLH
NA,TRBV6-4,ASSQPGQGYNEQF
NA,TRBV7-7,ASSLTPRQPQH
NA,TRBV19,AAGQGPNSYEQY
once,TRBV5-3,ASSTGQNYGYT
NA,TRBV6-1,ASSFTGPRDSPLH
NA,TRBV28,ASSPLDVTSRNTDTQY
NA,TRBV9,ASSVTQGGYEQY
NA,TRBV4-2,ASTYGDHTEAF
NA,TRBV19,ASSIWSGAETDTQY
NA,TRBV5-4,ASSKDRRSSYNEQF
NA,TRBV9,ASSAGQGGNSPLH
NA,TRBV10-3,AIATGYGYT
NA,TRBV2,ASSAGTINSPLH
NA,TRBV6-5,ASSFSRDGAYEQY
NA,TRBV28,ASSSRGDGEKLF